The 13 T cell receptor beta chains below were found in one sample sequenced in a study of T cells in Graves' hyperthyroidism and ophthalmopathy. RNA transcripts served as the template for amplifying TCR beta CDR3 regions. The HTBI primer set drove a first-round RT-PCR of the TCR CDR3. TCRdb itself ran the multiplex PCR reads through MiXCR, one entry per CDR3 protein. The table includes roughly 740,000 distinct CDR3 sequences, about 17% detected once. The sample consisted of blood. These receptors were collected from a man younger than 35 with Graves' hyperthyroidism.

The chain has TRBV7-2 and TRBJ2-1; D ambiguous. V was cut by 2 bases and J by 13 bases, with 9 bases left in between. CDR1 is SGHTA, CDR2 FQGNSA, per germline. CDR3 length: 11 residues. The CDR3 loop is CASSLSGSQFF. The CDR3 nucleotides read TGTGCCAGCAGCTTATCCGGGTCTCAGTTCTTC.

This clonotype was detected a few times. The chain links TRBV20-1 to TRBJ2-5; 14 nucleotides match TRBD2. Germline V gives CDR1 DFQATT, CDR2 SNEGSKA (reference sequence). The CDR3 runs 18 residues. V dropped 6 bases and J dropped 0; count of bases not matched to a gene: 12. The CDR3 reads CSADCGTSGGTYQETQYF. The CDR3 nucleotides are TGCAGTGCCGACTGCGGGACTAGCGGGGGCACGTACCAAGAGACCCAGTACTTC.

The chain has TRBV5-1 and TRBJ2-3; 7 bases fit TRBD1. Unmatched junction bases numbered 11, after V lost 4 bases and J lost 0 bases. Germline CDR1 SGHRS, CDR2 YFSETQ. The CDR3 runs 17 residues. Here the CDR3 reads CASSQRRDSGSTDTQYF. The CDR3 DNA sequence: TGCGCCAGCAGCCAACGTAGGGACAGCGGAAGCACAGATACGCAGTATTTT.

This clonotype was detected only a few times. The chain uses TRBV20-1 and TRBJ1-1; TRBD1 matches at 7 bases. The germline gives CDR1 DFQATT, CDR2 SNEGSKA (reference sequence). CDR3 length equals 13 residues. J lost 2 bases, V lost 6 bases, and 6 bases had no gene match. Here the CDR3 DNA reads TGCAGTGCCCCGGGACAGCCTAACACTGAAGCTTTCTTT. It specifies CSAPGQPNTEAFF.

This clonotype was counted many times. The chain recombines TRBV2 with TRBJ2-2; 12 positions agree with TRBD2. The ends lost 7 bases at V and 2 bases at J; junction bases unmatched: 2. The CDR3 is 15 amino acids. Germline V lookup: CDR1 SNHLY, CDR2 FYNNEI. In nucleotides, the CDR3 is TGTGCCAGCAAGACTAGCGGGAGTAACACCGGGGAGCTGTTTTTT. This sequence encodes CASKTSGSNTGELFF.

This clonotype was detected a few times. For the CDR3, the DNA is TGTGCCAGCAGCCCCCGGACTAGCGGGATATACAATGAGCAGTTCTTC. The encoded protein is CASSPRTSGIYNEQFF. This chain uses TRBV7-8 with TRBJ2-1; 12 bases line up with TRBD2. CDR3 length: 16 residues. Germline V CDR1 and CDR2: SGHVS, FQNEAQ. The J segment lost 4 bases and the V segment lost 5 bases, leaving 6 bases of the junction unmatched.

This clonotype was counted ten times or more. This chain links TRBV27 with TRBJ1-4; TRBD1 matches at 7 bases. J gave up 0 bases and V 8 bases, and 0 bases lay outside the gene matches. CDR1 is MNHEY and CDR2 is SMNVEV in the germline V gene (reference sequence). There are 13 residues in the CDR3. The CDR3 DNA reads as TGTGCCAGCGGGACAGCAACTAATGAAAAACTGTTTTTT. Its protein is CASGTATNEKLFF.

This clonotype was recorded many times. The chain joins TRBV6-2 or TRBV6-3 to TRBJ2-3; 15 nucleotides align to TRBD2. Germline trimming cut 4 bases from V and 2 bases from J; bases unmatched to any gene: 4. Per the germline V gene, CDR1 is MNHEY and CDR2 is SVGEGT. This CDR3 is built from 17 residues. The DNA for the CDR3 is TGTGCCAGCAGTTCCGGACTAGCGGGAGGGCTCACAGATACGCAGTATTTT. Translation gives CASSSGLAGGLTDTQYF.

The V gene is TRBV6-5, the J gene TRBJ2-2, with D unclear. Germline V gene lookup returns CDR1 MNHEY and CDR2 SVGAGI. V was trimmed by 2 bases and J by 1 base, leaving 11 bases between them. The CDR3 is 16 amino acids. The CDR3 nucleotides read TGTGCCAGCAGTTACGGGCAGGCCCTGAACACCGGGGAGCTGTTTTTT. It codes for CASSYGQALNTGELFF.

The chain couples TRBV5-5 to TRBJ2-2; 7 bases are a match to TRBD2. Germline trimming cut 4 bases from V and 7 bases from J; bases unmatched to any gene: 10. The germline gives CDR1 SGHKS, CDR2 YYEKEE (reference sequence). This CDR3 is 15 amino acids long. Here the CDR3 DNA reads TGTGCCAGCAGCGACACGCCGGGGGGTGGCGGGGAGCTGTTTTTT. Its translation: CASSDTPGGGGELFF.

This clonotype was counted only a few times. A much larger clone sits a single nucleotide away, making a read error possible. This sequence joins TRBV2 and TRBJ1-1, with 8 bases aligning to TRBD1. Germline V gene lookup returns CDR1 SNHLY and CDR2 FYNNEI. After removal of 7 bases from V and 6 bases from J, the junction contained 10 bases not matched to a gene. The CDR3 totals 14 residues. CDR3 amino acids: CASKPSRGRAEAFF. The CDR3, as DNA: TGTGCCAGCAAACCCTCCAGGGGGCGTGCTGAAGCTTTCTTT.

The rearrangement joins TRBV19 to TRBJ1-5, with 8 bases that match TRBD1. Trimming took 7 bases from V and 5 from J; bases not matched to a gene: 10. Looked up from germline, CDR1 is LNHDA and CDR2 is SQIVND (reference sequence). This CDR3 has 15 residues. CDR3 residues: CASTPRTGKHQPQHF. The CDR3 bases are TGTGCCAGTACCCCAAGGACAGGGAAACATCAGCCCCAGCATTTT.

This clonotype showed up many times. The CDR3 sequence: CASRNAGSTDTQYF. CDR3 sequence (DNA): TGTGCCAGCAGAAACGCGGGTAGCACAGATACGCAGTATTTT. The rearrangement joins TRBV6-2 or TRBV6-3 to TRBJ2-3; D may be TRBD2 (5 bases). This CDR3 has 14 residues. Trimming took off 6 bases at V and 0 bases at J, with 10 bases between the two ends. Per germline, CDR1 MNHEY and CDR2 SVGEGT.